This T cell receptor beta chain was identified in a study of cytomegalovirus exposure and HLA in healthy donors. The PCR was carried out with 60 Vbeta primers and 13 Jbeta primers. Repertoires were generated with immunoSEQ multiplex PCR, while TCRdb's copy carries only in-frame clones and drops some. The sample includes 110,000 to 150,000 clones, roughly 76% of them seen just once. Study-level points and caveats: Cytomegalovirus status, reportedly, was diagnosed with high specificity and sensitivity by the classifier. A list of about 160 TCR beta chains associated with cytomegalovirus was given.

As for this clone: What it recognizes is unknown.

The CDR3 contains 16 residues. V was trimmed by 7 bases and J by 3 bases, leaving 20 bases between them. Germline lookup yields CDR1 SGHVS and CDR2 FQNEAQ. The source is a woman aged 40 to 50 in good health and CMV-seronegative. Sequencing was carried out using PBMCs. The genes are TRBV7-8 and TRBJ2-3; a possible D gene is TRBD2 (5 bases). The CDR3 nucleotides are TGTGCCAGCACCGACGGACTCCACGGCAAGACAGATACGCAGTATTTT. It codes for CASTDGLHGKTDTQYF. The variable domain in full, with the rest retrieved from reference TRBV7-8 and TRBJ2-3, is GAGVSQSPRYKVAKRGQDVALRCDPISGHVSLFWYQQALGQGPEFLTYFQNEAQLDKSGLPSDRFFAERPEGSVSTLKIQRTQQEDSAVYLCASTDGLHGKTDTQYFGPGTRLTVL.